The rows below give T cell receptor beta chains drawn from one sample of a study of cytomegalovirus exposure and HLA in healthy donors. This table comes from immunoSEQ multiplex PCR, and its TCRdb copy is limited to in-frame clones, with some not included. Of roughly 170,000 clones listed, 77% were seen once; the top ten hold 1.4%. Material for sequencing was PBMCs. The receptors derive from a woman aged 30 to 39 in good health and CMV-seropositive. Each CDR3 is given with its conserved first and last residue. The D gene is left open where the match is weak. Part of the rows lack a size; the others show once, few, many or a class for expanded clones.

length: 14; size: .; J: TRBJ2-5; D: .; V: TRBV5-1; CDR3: CASSDDRLQETQYF; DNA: TGCGCCAGCAGCGACGACAGGCTGCAAGAGACCCAGTACTTC
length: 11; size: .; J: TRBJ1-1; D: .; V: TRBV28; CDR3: CASSPQGAAFF; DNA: TGTGCCAGCAGCCCGCAGGGTGCAGCTTTCTTT
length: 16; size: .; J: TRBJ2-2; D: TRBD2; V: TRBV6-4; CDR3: CASSVGGAGVTGELFF; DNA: TGTGCCAGCAGTGTGGGGGGAGCGGGAGTGACCGGGGAGCTGTTTTTT
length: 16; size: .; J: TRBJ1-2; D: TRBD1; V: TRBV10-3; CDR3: CAISAGDRGPNYGYTF; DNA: TGTGCCATCAGCGCGGGGGACAGGGGGCCTAACTATGGCTACACCTTC
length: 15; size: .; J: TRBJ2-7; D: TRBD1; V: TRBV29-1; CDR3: CSVENPGQGRYEQYF; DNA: TGCAGCGTTGAGAATCCGGGACAGGGGCGCTACGAGCAGTACTTC
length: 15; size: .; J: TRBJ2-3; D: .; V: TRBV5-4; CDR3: CASSLTTSPTDTQYF; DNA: TGTGCCAGCAGCTTAACCACTAGCCCGACAGATACGCAGTATTTT
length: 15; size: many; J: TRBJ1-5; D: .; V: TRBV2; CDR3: CASGREGEGNQPQHF; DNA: TGTGCCAGCGGGAGGGAGGGAGAGGGCAATCAGCCCCAGCATTTT
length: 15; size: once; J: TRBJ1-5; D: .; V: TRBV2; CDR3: CASSEIGGNNQPQHF; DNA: TGTGCCAGCAGTGAAATTGGAGGGAACAATCAGCCCCAGCATTTT
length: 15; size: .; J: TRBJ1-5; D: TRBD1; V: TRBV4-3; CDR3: CASSQDLTGRQPQHF; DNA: TGCGCCAGCAGCCAAGATTTGACAGGGCGCCAGCCCCAGCATTTT
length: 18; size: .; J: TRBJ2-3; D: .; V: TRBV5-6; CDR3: CASSPYGVGGPTTDTQYF; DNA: TGTGCCAGCAGCCCCTACGGGGTAGGGGGACCAACCACAGATACGCAGTATTTT
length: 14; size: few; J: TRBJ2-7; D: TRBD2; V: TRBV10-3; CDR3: CAISAEAGAYEQYF; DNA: TGTGCCATCAGTGCAGAGGCGGGAGCGTACGAGCAGTACTTC
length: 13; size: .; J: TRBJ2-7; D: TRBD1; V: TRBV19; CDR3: CASSLGQNDEQYF; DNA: TGTGCCAGTAGTCTGGGACAGAACGACGAGCAGTACTTC
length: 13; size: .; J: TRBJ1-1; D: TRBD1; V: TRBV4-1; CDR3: CASQGQGFTEAFF; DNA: TGCGCCAGCCAAGGACAGGGGTTCACTGAAGCTTTCTTT
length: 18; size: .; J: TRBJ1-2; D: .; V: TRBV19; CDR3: CASSISSGHSVTNYGYTF; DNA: TGTGCCAGTAGTATAAGTTCGGGACATTCGGTGACTAACTATGGCTACACCTTC
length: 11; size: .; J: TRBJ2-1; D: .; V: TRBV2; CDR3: CAIAVENEQFF; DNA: TGTGCCATCGCCGTTGAGAATGAGCAGTTCTTC
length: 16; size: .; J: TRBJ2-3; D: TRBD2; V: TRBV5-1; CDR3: CASSHTSGRVADTQYF; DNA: TGCGCCAGCAGCCATACTAGCGGGAGGGTGGCAGATACGCAGTATTTT
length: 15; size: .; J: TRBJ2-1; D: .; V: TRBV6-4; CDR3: CATFGGRRSYNEQFF; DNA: TGTGCCACCTTTGGGGGGAGACGGTCCTACAATGAGCAGTTCTTC
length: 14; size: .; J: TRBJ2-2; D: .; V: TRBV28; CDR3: CASSQTTDTGELFF; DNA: TGTGCCAGCAGCCAAACAACAGATACTGGGGAGCTGTTTTTT
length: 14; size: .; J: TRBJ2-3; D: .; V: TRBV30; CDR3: CAWKVGRGVDTQYF; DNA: TGTGCCTGGAAGGTAGGCCGCGGAGTAGATACGCAGTATTTT
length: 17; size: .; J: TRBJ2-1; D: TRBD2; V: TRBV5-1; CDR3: CASSLVRGRGSYNEQFF; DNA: TGCGCCAGCAGCTTGGTCCGGGGGAGGGGCTCCTACAATGAGCAGTTCTTC
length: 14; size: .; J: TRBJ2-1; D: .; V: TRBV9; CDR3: CASTQQSSYNEQFF; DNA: TGTGCCAGCACACAACAGAGCTCCTACAATGAGCAGTTCTTC
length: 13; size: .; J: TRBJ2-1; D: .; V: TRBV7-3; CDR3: CASSLDSYNEQFF; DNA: TGTGCCAGCAGCTTGGACAGCTACAATGAGCAGTTCTTC
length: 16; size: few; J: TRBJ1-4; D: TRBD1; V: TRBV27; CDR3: CASSKQPGQGGEKLFF; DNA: TGTGCCAGCAGTAAACAGCCCGGACAGGGTGGGGAAAAACTGTTTTTT
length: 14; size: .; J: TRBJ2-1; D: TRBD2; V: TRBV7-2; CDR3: CASSYLAGGAPLVF; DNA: TGTGCCAGCAGCTATCTAGCGGGAGGGGCCCCCTTGGTCTTC
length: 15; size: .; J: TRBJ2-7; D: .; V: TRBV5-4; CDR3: CASSLAGPHSQEQYF; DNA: TGTGCCAGCAGCTTGGCAGGGCCCCACTCTCAAGAGCAGTACTTC
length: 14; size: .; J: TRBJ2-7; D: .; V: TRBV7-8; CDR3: CASSRAGVSYEQYF; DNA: TGTGCCAGCAGCCGAGCCGGGGTCTCCTACGAGCAGTACTTC
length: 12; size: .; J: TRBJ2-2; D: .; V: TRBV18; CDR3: CASSLGDGELFF; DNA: TGTGCCAGCTCACTCGGGGACGGGGAGCTGTTTTTT
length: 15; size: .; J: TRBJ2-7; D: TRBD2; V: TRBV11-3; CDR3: CASSSPGLGAYEQYF; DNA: TGTGCCAGCAGCTCACCGGGACTAGGGGCCTACGAGCAGTACTTC
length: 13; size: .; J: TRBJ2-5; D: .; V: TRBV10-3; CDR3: CAISQGDSDTQYF; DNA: TGTGCCATCAGCCAGGGCGACAGCGACACCCAGTACTTC
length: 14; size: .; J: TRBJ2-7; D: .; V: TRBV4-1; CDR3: CASSHSTGAYEQYF; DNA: TGCGCCAGCAGCCACTCGACAGGAGCCTACGAGCAGTACTTC
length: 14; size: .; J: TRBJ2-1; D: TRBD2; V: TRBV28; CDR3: CASRERGAAGGQFF; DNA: TGTGCCAGCAGGGAGCGGGGTGCGGCGGGAGGGCAGTTCTTC
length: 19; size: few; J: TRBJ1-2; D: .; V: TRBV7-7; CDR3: CASSLALVSPRNYNYGYTF; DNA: TGTGCCAGCAGCTTAGCGCTTGTGTCTCCCAGGAATTATAACTATGGCTACACCTTC
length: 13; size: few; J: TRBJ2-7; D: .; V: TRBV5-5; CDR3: CASSFSLPYEQYF; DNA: TGTGCCAGCAGCTTTAGTTTACCTTACGAGCAGTACTTC